This T cell receptor beta chain came from a study of T-cell memory formation after mild COVID-19. Trimming took 4 bases from V and 3 from J; bases not matched to a gene: 7. The CDR3 is 14 residues long. The germline V gene has CDR1 DFQATT and CDR2 SNEGSKA (reference sequence). TCRdb re-analysed the 5' RACE reads in MiXCR, keeping a single row per CDR3 protein. Altogether over 500,000 distinct CDR3 sequences are present, about 18% being singletons, with the ten largest covering just over 8%. This clonotype was counted between two and nine times. This receptor was taken from an adult woman who had mild COVID-19 (a few samples of this study predate the infection). Cell type and time point are not known. The rearrangement uses TRBV20-1 and TRBJ1-2, with 8 bases identical to TRBD1. Sequencing was done on a sample of PBMCs or a T cell subset sorted from them (not recorded which). CDR3 nucleotide sequence: TGCAGTGCTATTCGGGACAGGCGGCACTATGGCTACACCTTC. Translation: CSAIRDRRHYGYTF.